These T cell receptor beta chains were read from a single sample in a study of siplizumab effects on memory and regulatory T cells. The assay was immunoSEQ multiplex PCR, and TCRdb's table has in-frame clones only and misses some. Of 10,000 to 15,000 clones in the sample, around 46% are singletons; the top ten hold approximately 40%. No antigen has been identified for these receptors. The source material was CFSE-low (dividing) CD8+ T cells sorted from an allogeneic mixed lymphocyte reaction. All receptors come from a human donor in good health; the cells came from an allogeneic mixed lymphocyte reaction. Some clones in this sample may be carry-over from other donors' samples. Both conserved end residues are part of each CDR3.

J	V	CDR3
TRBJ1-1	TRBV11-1	CASSLAGIPNTEAFF
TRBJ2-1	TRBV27	CASSLSGDIYNEQFF
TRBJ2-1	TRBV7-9	CASSPTGGIYFYEQFF
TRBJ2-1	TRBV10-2	CASSEEDRVLLSYNEQFF
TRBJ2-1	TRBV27	CASISGTSTYNEQFF
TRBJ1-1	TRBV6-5	CASSYRGPAFF
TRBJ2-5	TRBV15	CATSSVGERPQETQYF
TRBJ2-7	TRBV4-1	CASSQMAGGTYEQYF
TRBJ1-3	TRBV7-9	CASSTSSQGLSGNTIYF
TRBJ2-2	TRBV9	CASSVVGLGGSGELFF
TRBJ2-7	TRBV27	CASSLGGPYYEQYF
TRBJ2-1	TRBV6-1	CASINRGYNEQFF
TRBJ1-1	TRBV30	CAWKDRRNTEAFF
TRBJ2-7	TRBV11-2	CASSPLGGPYEQYF
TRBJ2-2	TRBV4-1	CASSQGTGTRTGELFF
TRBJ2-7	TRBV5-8	CASSPSLGSYEQYF
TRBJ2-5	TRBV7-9	CASSSGTGYEETQYF
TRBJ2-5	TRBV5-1	CASSLIGVQETQYF
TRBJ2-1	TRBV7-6	CAASGWNEQFF
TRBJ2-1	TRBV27	CASSLRASGGLSYNEQFF
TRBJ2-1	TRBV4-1	CASRPGLAGGSSSYNEQFF
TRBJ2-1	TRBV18	CASSPLQQGAWGNEQFF
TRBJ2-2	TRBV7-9	CASSGGIRFTGELFF
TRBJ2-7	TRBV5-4	CASSLSFGPYEQYF
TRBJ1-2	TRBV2	CASSYGLNNNYGYTF
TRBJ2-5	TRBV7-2	CASSLGTLILQETQYF
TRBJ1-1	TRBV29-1	CSVEPGGANTEAFF
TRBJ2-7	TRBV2	CASSDGLAGTYEQYF
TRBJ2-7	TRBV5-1	CASSLGSGPYEQYF
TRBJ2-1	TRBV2	CASKVDSSYNEQFF
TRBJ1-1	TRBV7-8	CASSFAAGNTEAFF
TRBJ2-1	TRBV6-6	CASSYSGDDEQFF
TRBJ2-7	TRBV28	CASSSYRDEQYF
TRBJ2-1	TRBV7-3	CASSSDSPYNEQFF
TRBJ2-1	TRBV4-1	CASSFRTTYNEQFF
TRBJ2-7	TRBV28	CASSLGLTYEQYF
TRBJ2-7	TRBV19	CATSPGTGAYEQYF
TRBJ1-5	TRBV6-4	CASSGARQPQHF
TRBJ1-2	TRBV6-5	CASSPGSYGYTF
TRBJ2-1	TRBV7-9	CASSPRTEMHYNEQFF
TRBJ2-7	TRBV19	CASSFSASGVYEQYF
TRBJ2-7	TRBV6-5	CASSVGGSTWEQYF